The entry that follows covers one T cell receptor beta chain sequence. The data stem from a study of cytomegalovirus exposure and HLA in healthy donors. The CDR3 extends over 14 amino acids. Germline V gene data show CDR1 as SGHRS and CDR2 as YFSETQ. V was trimmed by 2 bases and J by 0 bases, leaving 9 bases between them. The PCR contained 60 Vbeta and 13 Jbeta primers. Using immunoSEQ multiplex PCR, the repertoire was profiled, and TCRdb retains in-frame clones only, with some absent. Of roughly 200,000 clones in the sample, around 80% were seen once. The rearrangement uses TRBV5-1 and TRBJ2-7; weak D call: TRBD2 (6 bases). The specimen was PBMCs. The TCR originated in a man aged 30-40 years in good health and CMV-seronegative. CDR3 nucleotides: TGCGCCAGCAGCTTCGGCGGGGTCTCCTACGAGCAGTACTTC. Protein product: CASSFGGVSYEQYF.